These 24 T cell receptor beta chains were all obtained from the same sample, sequenced in a study of shared clonotypes between healthy human individuals. Using immunoSEQ multiplex PCR, the repertoire was profiled, and TCRdb retains in-frame clones only, with some absent. The table includes approximately 1.1 million clones, about four fifths detected once. Sequencing input: memory CD4+ T cells from PBMCs. The subset here: CD45RA-negative fraction. The origin of the receptors is a man in his late teens or twenties in good health. Some clones in this sample may be carry-over from other donors' samples.

V is TRBV12-5 and J is TRBJ2-7, with D possibly being TRBD1 (7 bases). The CDR3 sequence is 14 residues long. Trimming removed 6 bases from V and 5 bases from J, with 17 bases in between. Germline CDR1 LGHNT, CDR2 FRNRAP. The CDR3 DNA sequence: TGTGCTAGTGGGCGAAGACAGGGCGGGAACGAGCAGTACTTC. Translated: CASGRRQGGNEQYF.

This chain joins TRBV4-3 and TRBJ2-3; tentatively, D is TRBD2 (6 bases). The CDR3 is 16 amino acids. CDR1 is LGHNA, CDR2 YSLEER, per germline. The V end was cut by 0 bases, the J end by 2 bases, with 12 bases between. CDR3 nucleotides: TGCGCCAGCAGCCAAGAAGTTGGGACTTACACAGATACGCAGTATTTT. Translation gives CASSQEVGTYTDTQYF.

The chain recombines TRBV4-2 with TRBJ2-1; D gene unclear. Trimming cost V 3 bases and J 5 bases, with 11 bases left between them. From germline, CDR1 is LGHNA and CDR2 YNFKEQ. The CDR3 runs to 14 residues. CDR3 sequence (DNA): TGTGCCAGCAGCCACCGCGGCTTGGACAATGAGCAGTTCTTC. This codes for CASSHRGLDNEQFF.

V usage is TRBV4-1 and J usage is TRBJ1-5; 8 bases are a match to TRBD1. This CDR3 is built from 14 residues. Per the germline V gene, CDR1 is MGHRA and CDR2 is YSYEKL. The ends lost 6 bases at V and 7 bases at J; junction bases unmatched: 8. CDR3 protein: CASRNPGQGQPQHF. For the CDR3, the DNA is TGCGCCAGCAGGAACCCTGGACAGGGCCAGCCCCAGCATTTT.

J is TRBJ2-3 and V is TRBV5-1, with 13 bases aligning to TRBD2. The germline gives CDR1 SGHRS, CDR2 YFSETQ. This CDR3 comprises 15 residues. V gave up 1 base and J gave up 5 bases; unmatched junction bases: 1. This CDR3 reads CASSLTSGRVDTQYF. CDR3 DNA: TGCGCCAGCAGCTTGACTAGCGGGAGGGTAGATACGCAGTATTTT.

This chain uses TRBV7-9 with TRBJ2-1, with D uncertain. Trimming took 5 bases from V and 4 from J, leaving 6 bases between them. Germline V gene data show CDR1 as SEHNR and CDR2 as FQNEAQ (reference sequence). The CDR3 extends over 12 amino acids. The CDR3 loop is CASSATYNEQFF. In DNA, the CDR3 is TGTGCCAGCAGCGCCACATACAATGAGCAGTTCTTC.

This clone has only a few counts. Other DNA sequences in the same sample also yield this CDR3. CDR3 sequence reads: CASSYNTGELFF. DNA of the CDR3: TGTGCCAGCAGTTACAACACCGGGGAGCTGTTTTTT. This sequence joins TRBV6-5 and TRBJ2-2; D unclear. The CDR3 loop spans 12 amino acids. Germline V CDR1 and CDR2: MNHEY, SVGAGI. With 2 bases removed from V and 2 bases from J, the gap between germline ends came to 0 bases.

Comments on this clone: The same CDR3 also results from other DNA sequences found in this sample. V usage is TRBV7-3 and J usage is TRBJ1-3; D is ambiguous. Germline values: CDR1 SGHTA, CDR2 FQGTGA. The CDR3 totals 13 residues. Trimming removed 5 bases from V and 0 bases from J, with 5 bases in between. CDR3 coding DNA: TGTGCCAGCAGCCCCAGCTCTGGAAACACCATATATTTT. This translates into CASSPSSGNTIYF.

The J gene is TRBJ1-1, the V gene TRBV18; D gene uncertain. Germline CDR1 is KGHSH and CDR2 is LQKENI. This CDR3 has 14 amino acids. Trimming took off 3 bases at V and 3 bases at J, with 11 bases between the two ends. This CDR3 reads CASSPFARDTEAFF. The CDR3 coding sequence is TGTGCCAGCTCACCTTTTGCCCGGGACACTGAAGCTTTCTTT. The complete variable domain, with remaining parts taken from reference TRBV18 and TRBJ1-1, reads NAGVMQNPRHLVRRRGQEARLRCSPMKGHSHVYWYRQLPEEGLKFMVYLQKENIIDESGMPKERFSAEFPKEGPSILRIQQVVRGDSAAYFCASSPFARDTEAFFGQGTRLTVV.

This clone was counted only a few times. The chain is built from TRBV28 and TRBJ2-7; D may be TRBD1 (7 bases). Germline V gives CDR1 MDHEN, CDR2 SYDVKM. The CDR3 runs to 14 residues. Between the trimmed V and J ends, which lost 6 bases and 1 base, there was a span of 13 bases. The CDR3 here is CASRTQGRSYEQYF. The CDR3 region has the DNA TGTGCCAGCAGGACACAGGGGAGGTCCTACGAGCAGTACTTC.

The rearrangement links TRBV7-3 to TRBJ2-1; 7 nucleotides line up with TRBD2. Per germline, CDR1 SGHTA and CDR2 FQGTGA. CDR3 length equals 16 residues. V was pared by 5 bases and J by 4 bases, with 11 bases of the junction left unmatched. The CDR3 coding sequence is TGTGCCAGCAGCCTACTCTCCGGGACTACGTACAATGAGCAGTTCTTC. It specifies CASSLLSGTTYNEQFF.

CDR3 nucleotide sequence: TGTGCCAGCAGCTTGGGACAGGGCCGGAACAATGAAAAACTGTTTTTT. Translation gives CASSLGQGRNNEKLFF. The chain carries TRBV5-4 and TRBJ1-4; 7 bases line up with TRBD1. Unmatched junction bases numbered 7, after V lost 0 bases and J lost 5 bases. The germline V gene has CDR1 SGHNT and CDR2 YYREEE (reference sequence). The CDR3 sequence is 16 residues long.

The genes are TRBV7-2 and TRBJ1-5; possible D gene TRBD1, 6 bases. CDR3 length: 15 amino acids. Germline CDR1 and CDR2: SGHTA and FQGNSA. V dropped 3 bases and J dropped 0 bases, with 9 bases sitting between them. CDR3 sequence: CASSFRGHSNQPQHF. In DNA, the CDR3 is TGTGCCAGCAGCTTCCGGGGACATAGCAATCAGCCCCAGCATTTT.

J is TRBJ2-7 and V is TRBV5-1, with D maybe TRBD2 (5 bases). The CDR3 sequence is 15 residues long. CDR1 and CDR2 from the germline V gene are SGHRS and YFSETQ. With 3 bases removed from V and 3 bases from J, the gap between germline ends came to 16 bases. The CDR3 sequence is CASSSQTTVSYEQYF. In DNA form, the CDR3 reads TGCGCCAGCAGCTCCCAGACTACCGTGAGCTACGAGCAGTACTTC.

Note on this clone: Other DNA sequences in this sample translate to the same CDR3. The rearrangement uses TRBV30 and TRBJ2-5; tentatively, D is TRBD1 (5 bases). There are 13 residues in the CDR3. Germline loops: CDR1 GTSNPN, CDR2 SVGIG (reference sequence). Trimming stripped 0 bases from V and 4 bases from J, with 9 bases between. CDR3 DNA: TGTGCCTGGAGTGTAGTGGGGCGAGAGACCCAGTACTTC. It yields the protein CAWSVVGRETQYF.

The chain carries TRBV7-9 and TRBJ2-1; a weak D match, TRBD1 (5 bases). There are 15 residues in the CDR3. In germline, CDR1 is SEHNR, CDR2 FQNEAQ (reference sequence). V shed 5 bases and J shed 7 bases, with 18 bases lying between them. The CDR3 sequence is CASSPGTGAPNEQFF. DNA of the CDR3: TGTGCCAGCAGCCCCGGTACTGGGGCCCCAAATGAGCAGTTCTTC. Full variable domain (outside the CDR3, taken from reference TRBV7-9 and TRBJ2-1): DTGVSQNPRHKITKRGQNVTFRCDPISEHNRLYWYRQTLGQGPEFLTYFQNEAQLEKSRLLSDRFSAERPKGSFSTLEIQRTEQGDSAMYLCASSPGTGAPNEQFFGPGTRLTVL.

The chain has TRBV28 and TRBJ1-2, with unresolved D. The CDR3 is 16 residues long. Looked up from germline, CDR1 is MDHEN and CDR2 is SYDVKM. The V end lost 2 bases, the J end lost 1 base, and 14 bases lay between the germline ends. The DNA for the CDR3 is TGTGCCAGCAGTTTAGTTTTTCGTCCGCTTAACTATGGCTACACCTTC. Translation: CASSLVFRPLNYGYTF.

This chain uses TRBV9 with TRBJ2-1; D perhaps matches TRBD2 (6 bases). From germline, CDR1 is SGDLS and CDR2 YYNGEE. Trimming cost V 7 bases and J 2 bases, with 16 bases left between them. The length of the CDR3 is 15 residues. In DNA form, the CDR3 reads TGTGCCAGCGGTGGCCTAGCGATTCCCTACAATGAGCAGTTCTTC. This codes for CASGGLAIPYNEQFF.

This rearrangement joins TRBV7-3 to TRBJ1-3; TRBD1 aligns across 9 bases. This CDR3 is built from 14 residues. With V trimmed by 3 bases and J by 8 bases, 5 bases remained unmatched. The V gene's germline CDR1 is SGHTA and CDR2 FQGTGA. The CDR3 loop reads CASSLTGGADTIYF. The CDR3 DNA reads as TGTGCCAGCAGCTTGACAGGGGGGGCCGACACCATATATTTT.

This clone occurred once. The CDR3 reads CASSLDWSRNEQFF. DNA for the CDR3: TGTGCCAGCAGCTTAGATTGGTCTCGCAATGAGCAGTTCTTC. The chain joins TRBV11-2 to TRBJ2-1; D unresolved. V was pared by 0 bases and J by 6 bases, with 9 bases between. This CDR3 contains 14 residues. Per germline, CDR1 SGHAT and CDR2 FQNNGV.

The rearrangement links TRBV11-2 to TRBJ2-7; 7 positions agree with TRBD1. Germline-derived CDR1 and CDR2 are SGHAT and FQNNGV. This CDR3 region has 14 residues. Trimming cost V 5 bases and J 0 bases; bases outside gene matches: 4. The CDR3 region has the DNA TGTGCCAGCAGCATATCAGGGGGCTCCTACGAGCAGTACTTC. It yields the protein CASSISGGSYEQYF. The full variable domain, with the rest looked up from reference TRBV11-2 and TRBJ2-7, is EAGVAQSPRYKIIEKRQSVAFWCNPISGHATLYWYQQILGQGPKLLIQFQNNGVVDDSQLPKDRFSAERLKGVDSTLKIQPAKLEDSAVYLCASSISGGSYEQYFGPGTRLTVT.

The gene calls are TRBV28 and TRBJ1-5; D remains ambiguous. The ends were cut back, 5 bases at V and 4 bases at J, with 6 bases in the middle. CDR3 size: 12 residues. Germline values: CDR1 MDHEN, CDR2 SYDVKM. For the CDR3, the DNA is TGTGCCAGCAGTGCAATAAATCAGCCCCAGCATTTT. Translated, it gives CASSAINQPQHF. Using reference TRBV28 and TRBJ1-5 for the parts outside the CDR3, the full variable domain is DVKVTQSSRYLVKRTGEKVFLECVQDMDHENMFWYRQDPGLGLRLIYFSYDVKMKEKGDIPEGYSVSREKKERFSLILESASTNQTSMYLCASSAINQPQHFGDGTRLSIL.

The rearrangement links TRBV18 to TRBJ2-3; 7 nucleotides line up with TRBD1. The germline CDR1 and CDR2 sequences are KGHSH and LQKENI. Trimming took 0 bases from V and 2 from J; bases not matched to a gene: 11. This CDR3 is built from 18 residues. The DNA of the CDR3 is TGTGCCAGCTCACCACCAGGCTCCGGGACAGCAATCACAGATACGCAGTATTTT. Translated, it gives CASSPPGSGTAITDTQYF.

V is TRBV5-6 and J is TRBJ1-1; D unresolved. With 1 base removed from V and 1 base from J, the gap between germline ends came to 8 bases. Germline V lookup: CDR1 SGHDT, CDR2 YYEEEE. The CDR3 consists of 14 residues. The DNA of the CDR3 is TGTGCCAGCAGCTTGACACAGACGAACACTGAAGCTTTCTTT. Amino acid sequence: CASSLTQTNTEAFF.